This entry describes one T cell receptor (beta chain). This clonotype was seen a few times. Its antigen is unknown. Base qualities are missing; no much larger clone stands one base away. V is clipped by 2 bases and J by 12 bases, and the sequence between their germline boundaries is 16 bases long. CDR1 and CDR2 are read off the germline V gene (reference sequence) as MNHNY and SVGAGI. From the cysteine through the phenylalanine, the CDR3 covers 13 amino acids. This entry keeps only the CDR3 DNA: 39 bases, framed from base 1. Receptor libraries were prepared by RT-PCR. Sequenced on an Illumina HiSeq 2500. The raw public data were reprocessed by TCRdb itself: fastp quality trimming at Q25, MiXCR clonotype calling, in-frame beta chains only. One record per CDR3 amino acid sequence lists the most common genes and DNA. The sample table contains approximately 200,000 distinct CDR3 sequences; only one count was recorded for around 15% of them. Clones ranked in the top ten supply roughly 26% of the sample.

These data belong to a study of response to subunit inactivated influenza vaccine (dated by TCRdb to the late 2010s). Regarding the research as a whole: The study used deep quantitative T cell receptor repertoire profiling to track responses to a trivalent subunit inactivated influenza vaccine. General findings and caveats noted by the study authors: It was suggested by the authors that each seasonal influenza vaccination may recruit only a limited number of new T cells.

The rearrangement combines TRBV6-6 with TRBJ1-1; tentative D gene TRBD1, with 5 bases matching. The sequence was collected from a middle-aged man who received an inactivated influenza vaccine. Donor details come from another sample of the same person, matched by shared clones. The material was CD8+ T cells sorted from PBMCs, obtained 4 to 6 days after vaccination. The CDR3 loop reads CASSYVPAGEPFF. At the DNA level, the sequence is TGTGCCAGCAGTTACGTACCGGCGGGGGAACCTTTCTTT.